This T cell receptor beta chain comes out of a study of blood T cell repertoires in COVID-19 (dated by TCRdb to about 2020). About the study as a whole: Collaborator samples came from the United States, Italy and Spain and covered acute and convalescent phases of COVID-19. The material from the prospective study consisted of cDNA or gDNA derived from T cells, B-cell-depleted T cells, or PBMCs. Subjects who had been exposed to COVID-19, were actively infected with it, or had recovered from it provided the deeply sampled blood TCRbeta repertoires that made up the dataset. The repertoires were released in a freely available public database intended as a resource for research on the immune response to SARS-CoV-2. Samples were obtained from the ongoing ImmuneRACE study (first 160 participants) and from 950 to 1,500 subjects provided by 6 global collaborators. The sample metadata nearly always contained a de-identified subject ID, COVID-19 status, age in years and sex. Where available, HLA class I and class II types were taken from metadata supplied by the sample provider and were not determined by assay-based typing.

V is cut by 5 bases and J by 4 bases, and the space between the germline ends is 18 bases. The CDR3 holds 17 amino acids from the cysteine to the phenylalanine. Just the 51-base CDR3 DNA is kept, in frame starting at base 1. CDR1 is given as SGHTA and CDR2 as FQGNSA, both from the germline V gene. Collaborating institutions collected whole blood in K2EDTA tubes following their own protocols. Collaborator samples were shipped for TCRbeta analysis as frozen whole blood, isolated PBMCs, or DNA extracted from either sample type. TCRbeta CDR3 regions were amplified from genomic DNA using the immunoSEQ Assay, a bias-controlled multiplex PCR. The authors processed their data as follows. The number of nucleated cells in each sample was estimated by amplification of reference gene primers within the assay. To quantify the absolute abundance of each unique TCRbeta CDR3 rearrangement, sequence reads were collapsed and filtered. For each sample, productive Simpson clonality was calculated by taking the square root of Simpson's diversity index across productive rearrangements. Sourced from immuneACCESS, this table was stored by TCRdb with only in-frame sequences that have V and J called. A share of the clones is absent; for the studies checked, an unresolved V gene accounts for under half, and the remainder has no known explanation. From that table come the V and J calls and clone size; the DNA was used to work out D and trimming. Here the sample has 210,000 or so clones; around 92% occur a single time. The ten largest account for roughly 1.2% of the sample.

Remarks on this clone: Its antigen remains unidentified. Base qualities were left out, and no much larger clone turns up one base away.

Summary of the overall study and its limitations: How much clinical and demographic metadata was included differed by source and by participant, and the metadata was provided uncurated.

The receptor's source is a man between 25 and 39 years old with acute or convalescent COVID-19. The sequenced material came from peripheral blood. The chain employs TRBV7-2 and TRBJ1-6, with a tentative D gene TRBD1 over 6 matching bases. The CDR3 region reads CASSHKTGGQYNSPLHF. The DNA sequence reads TGTGCCAGCAGCCACAAAACCGGTGGACAGTATAATTCACCCCTCCACTTT. With the portions outside the CDR3 filled from the reference TRBV7-2 and TRBJ1-6 genes, the complete variable region becomes GAGVSQSPSNKVTEKGKDVELRCDPISGHTALYWYRQSLGQGLEFLIYFQGNSAPDKSGLPSDRFSAERTGGSVSTLTIQRTQQEDSAVYLCASSHKTGGQYNSPLHFGNGTRLTVT.